These 22 T cell receptor beta chains originate from one sample sequenced in a study of shared clonotypes between healthy human individuals. Profiled with immunoSEQ multiplex PCR; TCRdb holds only in-frame clones, not every one. The repertoire consists of some 980,000 clones, with more than 75% occurring once and the leading ten covering roughly 1.5%. Specimen: memory CD4+ T cells sorted from blood. Subset: CD45RA-negative fraction. These receptors all stem from a man in his late teens or twenties in good health.

The gene calls are TRBV18 and TRBJ2-3, with 8 bases aligning to TRBD2. The CDR3 runs to 15 residues. Germline values: CDR1 KGHSH, CDR2 LQKENI. The junction had 5 bases not matched to a gene; V was cut back by 2 bases and J by 4 bases. DNA of the CDR3: TGTGCCAGCTCACCAAGGAACGGGGGGGCAGATACGCAGTATTTT. The encoded protein is CASSPRNGGADTQYF.

The chain combines TRBV30 with TRBJ1-1, with D unresolved. The CDR3 totals 12 residues. Between the trimmed V and J ends, which lost 2 bases and 2 bases, there was a span of 6 bases. CDR1 is GTSNPN, CDR2 SVGIG, per germline (reference sequence). The CDR3 sequence is CAWSRPNTEAFF. DNA for the CDR3: TGTGCCTGGAGTCGCCCAAACACTGAAGCTTTCTTT.

This sequence joins TRBV5-6 and TRBJ2-5; maybe TRBD1 (7 bases). The V end lost 4 bases, the J end lost 3 bases, and 19 bases lay between the germline ends. Germline CDR1 is SGHDT and CDR2 is YYEEEE. The CDR3 has 16 residues. For the CDR3, the DNA is TGTGCCAGCAGCCGACGTACGACAGGGAGGAAAGAGACCCAGTACTTC. Residues: CASSRRTTGRKETQYF.

The V call is TRBV5-6, the J call TRBJ2-6; weak D call: TRBD1 (6 bases). Germline V gives CDR1 SGHDT, CDR2 YYEEEE. The CDR3 is made up of 17 amino acids. Trimming took 1 base from V and 6 from J, leaving 17 bases between them. The CDR3 loop is CASSLQGPRSEANVLTF. As DNA, the CDR3 is TGTGCCAGCAGCTTGCAGGGGCCCCGCTCGGAGGCCAACGTCCTGACTTTC.

The J gene is TRBJ1-2, the V gene TRBV11-2; the D is unclear. The length of the CDR3 is 15 residues. Germline CDR1 SGHAT, CDR2 FQNNGV. Trimming cost V 5 bases and J 2 bases, with 15 bases left between them. CDR3: CASSALPNWNYGYTF. In nucleotides, the CDR3 is TGTGCCAGCAGCGCTCTTCCTAACTGGAACTATGGCTACACCTTC.

This clone was recorded many times. Here the CDR3 DNA reads TGTGCCAGCAGCTTAGGGGGGGGCTTTAGCTCCTACGAGCAGTACTTC. Amino acid sequence: CASSLGGGFSSYEQYF. The chain is built from TRBV11-2 and TRBJ2-7; maybe TRBD2 (7 bases). Germline V gene sequence: CDR1 SGHAT, CDR2 FQNNGV. The CDR3 covers 16 residues. V was shortened by 1 base and J by 0 bases, with 13 bases between the two germline ends.

The chain couples TRBV6-5 to TRBJ1-6; D unclear. Trimming took off 2 bases at V and 7 bases at J, with 9 bases between the two ends. Germline-derived CDR1 and CDR2 are MNHEY and SVGAGI. CDR3 size: 14 residues. CDR3 DNA: TGTGCCAGCAGTTACGCGGGCCAGAATTCACCCCTCCACTTT. Amino acid sequence: CASSYAGQNSPLHF.

V and J are TRBV5-4 and TRBJ1-6, with D maybe TRBD1 (5 bases). Trimming took off 4 bases at V and 0 bases at J, with 11 bases between the two ends. The CDR3 is 16 residues long. Germline CDR1 reads SGHNT; CDR2 reads YYREEE (reference sequence). The CDR3 region is CASSGGESSYNSPLHF. Here the CDR3 DNA reads TGTGCCAGCAGCGGGGGAGAGAGCTCCTATAATTCACCCCTCCACTTT. The full variable domain, with the rest looked up from reference TRBV5-4 and TRBJ1-6, is ETGVTQSPTHLIKTRGQQVTLRCSSQSGHNTVSWYQQALGQGPQFIFQYYREEENGRGNFPPRFSGLQFPNYSSELNVNALELDDSALYLCASSGGESSYNSPLHFGNGTRLTVT.

This clone appeared many times. The chain recombines TRBV10-1 with TRBJ2-7; D perhaps matches TRBD2 (6 bases). Germline assignment: CDR1 WNHNN and CDR2 SYGVQD (reference sequence). The V gene lost 6 bases and the J gene lost 5 bases, with 20 bases spanning the gap. This CDR3 comprises 15 residues. The CDR3 reads CASSPGDQGSDEQYF. DNA of the CDR3: TGCGCCAGCAGCCCGGGAGACCAGGGATCCGACGAGCAGTACTTC.

The chain links TRBV11-3 to TRBJ1-1; D not resolved. Per germline, CDR1 SGHNT and CDR2 YENEEA. This CDR3 contains 13 residues. The V end was cut by 0 bases, the J end by 5 bases, with 7 bases between. The CDR3: CASSLDRKTEAFF. The DNA for the CDR3 is TGTGCCAGCAGCTTAGATCGTAAAACTGAAGCTTTCTTT.

This chain connects TRBV10-3 to TRBJ1-1, with unresolved D. The CDR3 extends over 11 amino acids. Germline V lookup: CDR1 ENHRY, CDR2 SYGVKD. V gave up 10 bases and J gave up 6 bases, with 12 bases separating them. DNA of the CDR3: TGTGCCACCAAAACGGGCCCTGAAGCTTTCTTT. This sequence encodes CATKTGPEAFF.

This clone was recorded once. The J gene is TRBJ1-5, the V gene TRBV7-8, with D perhaps matching TRBD1 (5 bases). The CDR3 sequence is 17 residues long. Trimming shortened V by 3 bases and J by 0 bases, and 15 bases separated the two germline ends. Per germline, CDR1 SGHVS and CDR2 FQNEAQ. Here the CDR3 reads CASSFNVGANSNQPQHF. CDR3 nucleotides: TGTGCCAGCAGCTTCAACGTTGGGGCGAATAGCAATCAGCCCCAGCATTTT.

The V gene is TRBV7-9, the J gene TRBJ2-5, with TRBD2 as a possible D gene (5 bases). The CDR3 contains 13 residues. V gave up 7 bases and J gave up 5 bases, with 14 bases separating them. Per germline, CDR1 SEHNR and CDR2 FQNEAQ (reference sequence). The chain's CDR3 is CASTTAGEETQYF. The CDR3 DNA is TGTGCCAGCACCACGGCCGGGGAGGAGACCCAGTACTTC.

The rearrangement links TRBV6-1 to TRBJ2-2, with 9 bases fitting TRBD1. The trim removed 4 bases at V and 6 bases at J, leaving 9 bases unmatched. CDR1 and CDR2 (germline): MNHNS, SASEGT. The CDR3 runs to 16 residues. The CDR3 loop reads CASSGGTGYSSGELFF. Here the CDR3 DNA reads TGTGCCAGCAGTGGCGGGACAGGGTATTCTTCCGGGGAGCTGTTTTTT.

This clone was seen once. The V gene is TRBV6-1, the J gene TRBJ2-7; maybe TRBD1 (5 bases). Trimming shortened V by 6 bases and J by 2 bases, and 8 bases separated the two germline ends. The CDR3 has 12 amino acids. Germline CDR1 MNHNS, CDR2 SASEGT. The DNA of the CDR3 is TGTGCCAGCAGACAGGATCCCTACGAGCAGTACTTC. It translates to CASRQDPYEQYF.

This chain connects TRBV19 to TRBJ2-2; D may be TRBD2 (6 bases). The CDR3 is 17 residues long. Per the germline V gene, CDR1 is LNHDA and CDR2 is SQIVND (reference sequence). The ends were cut back, 0 bases at V and 3 bases at J, with 14 bases in the middle. CDR3 sequence: CASSIDPRRVDTGELFF. As DNA, the CDR3 is TGTGCCAGTAGTATAGATCCGAGGAGGGTGGACACCGGGGAGCTGTTTTTT. Full variable domain (remainder filled in from reference TRBV19 and TRBJ2-2): DGGITQSPKYLFRKEGQNVTLSCEQNLNHDAMYWYRQDPGQGLRLIYYSQIVNDFQKGDIAEGYSVSREKKESFPLTVTSAQKNPTAFYLCASSIDPRRVDTGELFFGEGSRLTVL.

The chain couples TRBV6-4 to TRBJ2-7; 8 nucleotides agree with TRBD2. The V gene end was trimmed by 0 bases and the J gene end by 5 bases; junction bases not matched to a gene: 3. Germline CDR1 is MRHNA and CDR2 is SNTAGT. CDR3 length equals 14 residues. CDR3 DNA sequence: TGTGCCAGCAGTGACTCAGCGGGAGAGCACGAGCAGTACTTC. Translation gives CASSDSAGEHEQYF.

The chain has TRBV30 and TRBJ2-1; a possible D gene is TRBD2 (6 bases). CDR1 GTSNPN and CDR2 SVGIG come from the germline V gene (reference sequence). The CDR3 contains 12 residues. V gave up 4 bases and J gave up 14 bases, with 18 bases separating them. CDR3 DNA sequence: TGTGCCTGGACCGAGGGATCGGGAGTTAAGTTCTTC. Amino acid sequence: CAWTEGSGVKFF.

J is TRBJ1-1 and V is TRBV14; perhaps TRBD1 as D (5 bases). Per germline, CDR1 SGHDN and CDR2 FVKESK. The germline V and J ends were trimmed by 4 bases and 5 bases, with 11 bases remaining between them. The CDR3 is 13 residues long. This chain's CDR3 is CASSPQTGTEAFF. DNA for the CDR3: TGTGCCAGCAGCCCGCAAACAGGAACTGAAGCTTTCTTT.

The chain combines TRBV5-6 with TRBJ2-7; 9 nucleotides line up with TRBD1. The CDR3 is made up of 15 amino acids. Germline trimming cut 2 bases from V and 2 bases from J; bases unmatched to any gene: 5. Looked up from germline, CDR1 is SGHDT and CDR2 is YYEEEE. The CDR3, as DNA: TGTGCCAGCAGCTTCGGGACAGGGTTTACCTACGAGCAGTACTTC. Translation: CASSFGTGFTYEQYF.

The V and J genes are TRBV19 and TRBJ1-2, with TRBD1 identical over 7 bases. The J segment lost 6 bases and the V segment lost 5 bases, leaving 3 bases of the junction unmatched. Germline CDR1 reads LNHDA; CDR2 reads SQIVND (reference sequence). This CDR3 is built from 12 residues. CDR3 sequence (DNA): TGTGCCAGTAGTGAGGGGGCTGATGGCTACACCTTC. Translated, it gives CASSEGADGYTF.

V gene TRBV28 combines with J gene TRBJ2-7; D is possibly TRBD1 (7 bases). Germline V gene lookup returns CDR1 MDHEN and CDR2 SYDVKM. Trimming left V 3 bases short and J 8 bases short, with 20 bases between. The CDR3 runs 15 residues. DNA of the CDR3: TGTGCCAGCAGTTTTACAGGGGCGGGACGGGAGAAGCAGTACTTC. Its translation: CASSFTGAGREKQYF.